This entry features one T cell receptor (beta chain) sequence. This clone has a single count. The antigen it binds to is not known. No clone much larger than this one lies a single base away; base qualities are absent. Samples from volunteer blood donors who had recovered from COVID-19 were contributed by a second Seattle source. Collaborating institutions collected whole blood in K2EDTA tubes following their own protocols. For TCRbeta analysis, collaborators shipped samples in one of three forms: frozen whole blood, isolated PBMCs, or DNA extracted from either of those sample types. The immunoSEQ Assay, a bias-controlled multiplex PCR, was used to amplify TCRbeta CDR3 regions from genomic DNA. The original methods were these. The number of nucleated cells in each sample was estimated by amplification of reference gene primers within the assay. To quantify the absolute abundance of each unique TCRbeta CDR3 rearrangement, sequence reads were collapsed and filtered. Productive Simpson clonality was computed per sample as the square root of Simpson's diversity index over productive rearrangements. The table was pulled from immuneACCESS by TCRdb, which kept in-frame rearrangements only. Such tables lose some clones; where checked, under half of the loss comes from unresolved V genes, and the rest has no known cause. V, J and clone size are taken as reported in that table, and D and trimming were inferred from the DNA itself. This sample lists about 170,000 clones; just under 85% were detected once. Roughly 8% of the sample is held by the ten biggest clonotypes.

The sample belongs to a study of blood T cell repertoires in COVID-19 (dated by TCRdb to 2018 to 2021). The study in broad terms: Samples covering the acute and convalescent phases of COVID-19 were provided by collaborators in the United States, Italy and Spain. The material from the prospective study consisted of cDNA or gDNA derived from T cells, B-cell-depleted T cells, or PBMCs. The dataset comprised deeply sampled blood TCRbeta repertoires from subjects exposed to, actively infected with, or recovered from COVID-19. A freely available public database, intended as a resource for researchers studying the immune response to SARS-CoV-2, is where the repertoires were released. The samples were drawn from two sources: the first 160 participants of the ongoing ImmuneRACE study, and 1,254 subjects contributed by 6 global collaborators. A de-identified subject ID, COVID-19 status, age in years and sex were almost always included in the sample metadata. HLA class I and class II types, where available, came from metadata supplied by the sample provider rather than from assay-based typing.

The germline V gene specifies SQVTM as CDR1 and ANQGSEA as CDR2. Reading from cysteine to phenylalanine, the CDR3 counts 14 amino acids. Only the CDR3 portion is preserved as DNA: 42 bases, with reading frame beginning at the first base. V trim: 7 bases; J trim: 1 base; unmatched bases: 5. What the study reported, not specific to this receptor: Clinical and demographic metadata were provided uncurated, with the amount varying by source and participant.

The specimen was peripheral blood. Rearrangement joined TRBV29-1 to TRBJ2-5, and 11 junction bases match TRBD1. The sequence was obtained from a man aged 40-55 years who had recovered from COVID-19. The bases read TGCAGCGCTAGGGACAGGGGGAGCCAAGAGACCCAGTACTTC. It specifies CSARDRGSQETQYF.